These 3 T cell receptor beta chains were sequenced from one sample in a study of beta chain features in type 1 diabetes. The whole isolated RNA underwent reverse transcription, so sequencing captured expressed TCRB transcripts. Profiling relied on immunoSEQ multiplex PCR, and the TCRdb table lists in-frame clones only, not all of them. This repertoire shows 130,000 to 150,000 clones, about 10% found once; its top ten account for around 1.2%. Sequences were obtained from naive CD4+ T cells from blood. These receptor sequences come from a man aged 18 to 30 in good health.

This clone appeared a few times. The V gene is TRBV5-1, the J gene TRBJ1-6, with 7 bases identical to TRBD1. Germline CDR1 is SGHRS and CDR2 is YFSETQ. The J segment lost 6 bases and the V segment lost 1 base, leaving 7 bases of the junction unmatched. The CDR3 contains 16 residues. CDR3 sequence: CASSLRGQGGNSPLHF. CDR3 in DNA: TGCGCCAGCAGCTTGCGGGGTCAGGGGGGTAATTCACCCCTCCACTTT.

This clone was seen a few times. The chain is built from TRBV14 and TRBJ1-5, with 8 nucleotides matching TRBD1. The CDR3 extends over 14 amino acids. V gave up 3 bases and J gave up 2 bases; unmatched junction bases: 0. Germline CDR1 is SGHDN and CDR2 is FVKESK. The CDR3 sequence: CASSQTGGNQPQHF. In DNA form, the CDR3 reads TGTGCCAGCAGCCAGACAGGGGGCAATCAGCCCCAGCATTTT.

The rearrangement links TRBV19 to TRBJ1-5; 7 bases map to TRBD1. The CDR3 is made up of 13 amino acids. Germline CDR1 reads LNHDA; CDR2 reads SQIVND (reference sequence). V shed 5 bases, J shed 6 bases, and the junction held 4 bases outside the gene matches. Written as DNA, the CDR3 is TGTGCCAGTAGTGAAGGGGGCCCTCAGCCCCAGCATTTT. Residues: CASSEGGPQPQHF.